This TCR beta chain was profiled in a study of blood T cells in healthy people across ages. The germline V gene has CDR1 MNHEY and CDR2 SVGEGT. This CDR3 has 13 amino acids. Trimming took 5 bases from V and 2 from J, leaving 10 bases between them. This clonotype showed up just a few times. PCR was performed a second time for roughly 7 to 12 cycles using a sample-barcoded 5' primer and a J-beta primer mix. The template-switch adaptor, which had 12 random nucleotides, put a tag on each cDNA molecule. Every sample gave at least 2.5 million paired-end reads containing CDR3. Each CDR3 protein gets one entry after TCRdb re-called the 5' RACE reads with MiXCR. The table lists around 1.5 million distinct CDR3 sequences, 55% to 75% of them singletons.

This chain links TRBV6-2 or TRBV6-3 with TRBJ2-7; D may be TRBD1 (5 bases). This sequence originates from a man younger than 30 in good health. The sample comprised blood. This CDR3 reads CASSDGRAYEQYF. CDR3 nucleotides: TGTGCCAGCAGTGACGGCAGGGCCTACGAGCAGTACTTC.